The 24 T cell receptor beta chains below all came from one sample that was sequenced in a study of blood T cell repertoires in COVID-19. Some clones are missing from TCRdb's copy, which holds only in-frame ones; the method was immunoSEQ multiplex PCR. The table includes hundreds of thousands of clones, around 84% detected once. The sample consisted of peripheral blood. These receptors all stem from a man aged 45-60 years with acute or convalescent COVID-19.

V gene TRBV4-1 combines with J gene TRBJ1-1, with 9 nucleotides matching TRBD1. The germline gives CDR1 MGHRA, CDR2 YSYEKL. V was pared by 5 bases and J by 8 bases, with 9 bases of the junction left unmatched. The CDR3 runs 14 residues. This CDR3 is CASSFPGTGREAFF. Written as DNA, the CDR3 is TGCGCCAGCAGCTTTCCCGGGACAGGGAGAGAAGCTTTCTTT.

The CDR3 DNA sequence: TGTGCCAGCAGCTTGGATGGCAAGAACACTGAAGCTTTCTTT. It translates to CASSLDGKNTEAFF. The rearrangement uses TRBV5-6 and TRBJ1-1, with D hard to call. The germline V gene encodes CDR1 SGHDT and CDR2 YYEEEE. The CDR3 length is 14 residues. The V end was cut by 0 bases, the J end by 1 base, with 7 bases between.

The chain joins TRBV19 to TRBJ1-5; a possible D gene is TRBD1 (6 bases). V lost 3 bases and J lost 0, with 9 bases in between. The CDR3 spans 15 residues. Germline V CDR1 and CDR2: LNHDA, SQIVND (reference sequence). The CDR3 DNA reads as TGTGCCAGTAGTATGGGGGGGCATAGCAATCAGCCCCAGCATTTT. This gives the protein CASSMGGHSNQPQHF.

The sample holds one count of this clone. The rearrangement joins TRBV5-1 to TRBJ2-7; 8 bases are shared with TRBD1. J was trimmed by 5 bases and V by 4 bases; bases with no gene match: 11. The CDR3 runs to 15 residues. Germline assignment: CDR1 SGHRS and CDR2 YFSETQ. CDR3 protein: CASSVSPGQADEQYF. For the CDR3, the DNA is TGCGCCAGCAGCGTTTCCCCGGGACAGGCCGACGAGCAGTACTTC.

The rearrangement joins TRBV5-5 to TRBJ1-4; D is unclear. CDR3 length equals 16 residues. From germline, CDR1 is SGHKS and CDR2 YYEKEE (reference sequence). V gave up 0 bases and J gave up 0 bases, with 9 bases separating them. The CDR3 region is CASSLVQRATNEKLFF. CDR3 nucleotide sequence: TGTGCCAGCAGCTTGGTGCAGCGAGCAACTAATGAAAAACTGTTTTTT.

This sequence joins TRBV5-1 and TRBJ2-5, with a weak D call TRBD1 (6 bases). This CDR3 is built from 16 residues. Per the germline V gene, CDR1 is SGHRS and CDR2 is YFSETQ. Deletions cut 0 bases from V and 2 bases from J, with 14 bases between. This chain's CDR3 is CASSLGRTVLQETQYF. DNA for the CDR3: TGCGCCAGCAGCTTGGGTCGGACAGTACTACAAGAGACCCAGTACTTC.

This chain joins TRBV30 and TRBJ1-2; D perhaps matches TRBD1 (6 bases). Germline-derived CDR1 and CDR2 are GTSNPN and SVGIG (reference sequence). Trimming removed 5 bases at V and 4 bases at J, with 11 bases between. CDR3 length: 12 residues. The CDR3 here is CAWGGNTYGYTF. CDR3 nucleotide sequence: TGTGCCTGGGGGGGCAATACCTATGGCTACACCTTC.

The table lists this clone with a few counts. The genes are TRBV7-2 and TRBJ2-7, with 7 bases that match TRBD1. V dropped 3 bases and J dropped 3; count of bases not matched to a gene: 8. The CDR3 has 15 residues. In germline, CDR1 is SGHTA, CDR2 FQGNSA. The CDR3 loop is CASSLAGTEDYEQYF. DNA of the CDR3: TGTGCCAGCAGCTTGGCCGGGACAGAGGACTACGAGCAGTACTTC.

The V and J genes are TRBV5-4 and TRBJ2-5; 10 nucleotides align to TRBD2. V was clipped by 2 bases and J by 4 bases; unmatched bases: 5. The CDR3 totals 15 residues. Germline V gene sequence: CDR1 SGHNT, CDR2 YYREEE (reference sequence). CDR3 bases: TGTGCCAGCAGCTTAGCGGGGGGGCCCGGAGAGACCCAGTACTTC. Amino acids: CASSLAGGPGETQYF.

About this clone itself: Other DNA sequences within the sample encode an identical CDR3. This chain uses TRBV18 with TRBJ2-5; 10 nucleotides line up with TRBD2. The CDR3 runs 14 residues. Germline loops: CDR1 KGHSH, CDR2 LQKENI. The J segment lost 3 bases and the V segment lost 6 bases, leaving 4 bases of the junction unmatched. The CDR3 DNA reads TGTGCCAGCTCCCCTGGACTAGCGGAAGAGACCCAGTACTTC. Translation gives CASSPGLAEETQYF.

V usage is TRBV19 and J usage is TRBJ2-3; 12 positions agree with TRBD2. The germline gives CDR1 LNHDA, CDR2 SQIVND (reference sequence). This CDR3 spans 17 amino acids. Unmatched junction bases numbered 6, after V lost 4 bases and J lost 1 base. Here the CDR3 reads CASSSRTSGVRTDTQYF. DNA of the CDR3: TGTGCCAGTAGTAGCCGGACTAGCGGGGTGCGCACAGATACGCAGTATTTT.

The V and J genes are TRBV18 and TRBJ2-1; TRBD1 aligns across 12 bases. The CDR3 contains 20 residues. Germline lookup yields CDR1 KGHSH and CDR2 LQKENI. V shed 4 bases, J shed 6 bases, and the junction held 19 bases outside the gene matches. The CDR3 loop is CASSRTPGQGANILANEQFF. The CDR3, as DNA: TGTGCCAGCTCACGTACACCGGGACAGGGGGCAAATATCCTCGCCAATGAGCAGTTCTTC.

The CDR3 loop is CASRGGVAFF. The CDR3 DNA follows: TGTGCCAGCAGGGGGGGGGTAGCTTTCTTT. The chain is built from TRBV6-5 and TRBJ1-1; perhaps TRBD1 as D (5 bases). Per the germline V gene, CDR1 is MNHEY and CDR2 is SVGAGI. The CDR3 contains 10 residues. V lost 6 bases to trimming and J lost 10 bases, with 9 bases between them.

The rearrangement links TRBV18 to TRBJ1-6; 8 nucleotides line up with TRBD1. Germline lookup yields CDR1 KGHSH and CDR2 LQKENI. Losses at the gene ends were 3 bases for V and 9 bases for J; bases not matched to a gene: 7. CDR3 length: 15 amino acids. CDR3 in DNA: TGTGCCAGCTCACCTAGGACAGGGAGTACTTCACCCCTCCACTTT. Translation: CASSPRTGSTSPLHF.

The chain combines TRBV2 with TRBJ1-6, with 11 bases fitting TRBD1. V shed 6 bases and J 10 bases; nucleotides not matched to a gene: 11. Germline V gene data show CDR1 as SNHLY and CDR2 as FYNNEI. The CDR3 covers 16 residues. The CDR3 DNA reads TGTGCCAGCAGGGCCCGGACAGGGGGCCCCGGGTCACCCCTCCACTTT. Translation: CASRARTGGPGSPLHF.

This clone was detected a few times. The gene calls are TRBV19 and TRBJ2-3; 10 bases agree with TRBD2. Germline CDR1 is LNHDA and CDR2 is SQIVND (reference sequence). Trimming at V came to 7 bases and at J to 6 bases, leaving 7 bases not matched to a gene. CDR3 length equals 14 residues. CDR3 sequence (DNA): TGTGCCAGTAAGGTAGCGGGGGGAGGGGATACGCAGTATTTT. Its protein product is CASKVAGGGDTQYF.

The V call is TRBV4-2, the J call TRBJ2-3; TRBD2 agrees at 8 bases. Germline V gene lookup returns CDR1 LGHNA and CDR2 YNFKEQ. CDR3 length: 18 amino acids. Trimming at V came to 0 bases and at J to 3 bases, leaving 11 bases not matched to a gene. CDR3 in DNA: TGTGCCAGCAGCCAAGACCAAGGACTAGCTGAGAGTACAGATACGCAGTATTTT. As protein: CASSQDQGLAESTDTQYF.

This clone was detected only a few times. The chain combines TRBV9 with TRBJ1-2; 8 bases are shared with TRBD1. The CDR3 spans 16 residues. Trimming removed 5 bases from V and 5 bases from J; junction bases left unmatched: 14. Germline V gene lookup returns CDR1 SGDLS and CDR2 YYNGEE. The CDR3 sequence: CASRGVRGQKGYGYTF. The CDR3 nucleotides read TGTGCCAGCAGGGGAGTCAGGGGGCAGAAGGGGTATGGCTACACCTTC.

The chain recombines TRBV5-1 with TRBJ1-1, with 9 bases aligning to TRBD1. Germline assignment: CDR1 SGHRS and CDR2 YFSETQ. Unmatched junction bases numbered 7, after V lost 1 base and J lost 3 bases. The CDR3 is made up of 16 amino acids. As DNA, the CDR3 is TGCGCCAGCAGCTTGACTACAGGGGGCTGGTACACTGAAGCTTTCTTT. It translates to CASSLTTGGWYTEAFF.

This clone was recorded only once. The rearrangement uses TRBV19 and TRBJ1-5; D not certain. The CDR3 loop spans 13 amino acids. Germline V lookup: CDR1 LNHDA, CDR2 SQIVND (reference sequence). Trimming cost V 7 bases and J 4 bases, with 11 bases left between them. CDR3 DNA: TGTGCCAGTAATAAACTTTGGAATCAGCCCCAGCATTTT. Protein sequence: CASNKLWNQPQHF.

This rearrangement joins TRBV10-1 to TRBJ2-2; the match to TRBD2 covers 16 bases. Germline assignment: CDR1 WNHNN and CDR2 SYGVQD (reference sequence). The ends lost 6 bases at V and 0 bases at J; junction bases unmatched: 10. This CDR3 has 20 residues. The CDR3 is CASSGAGTSGGAANTGELFF. The CDR3 region has the DNA TGCGCCAGCAGCGGAGCCGGGACTAGCGGGGGGGCGGCGAACACCGGGGAGCTGTTTTTT.

This clone was picked up a small number of times. The chain couples TRBV18 to TRBJ1-2; 7 nucleotides align to TRBD1. J was trimmed by 7 bases and V by 2 bases; bases with no gene match: 10. CDR3 length: 15 amino acids. Germline V lookup: CDR1 KGHSH, CDR2 LQKENI. CDR3 sequence: CASSPSLGQDGGYTF. DNA of the CDR3: TGTGCCAGCTCACCATCCCTCGGACAGGACGGTGGCTACACCTTC.

V usage is TRBV5-1 and J usage is TRBJ2-5, with a possible D match to TRBD2 (5 bases). Germline values: CDR1 SGHRS, CDR2 YFSETQ. V shed 1 base and J shed 1 base, with 11 bases lying between them. The CDR3 is made up of 15 amino acids. The CDR3, as DNA: TGCGCCAGCAGCTTGTTGGGCGGAGGCCAAGAGACCCAGTACTTC. As protein: CASSLLGGGQETQYF.

The V gene is TRBV7-2, the J gene TRBJ1-2, with 9 bases identical to TRBD1. The CDR3 is made up of 15 amino acids. The V gene's germline CDR1 is SGHTA and CDR2 FQGNSA. V was clipped by 6 bases and J by 2 bases; unmatched bases: 7. The CDR3 loop reads CASRFPGQGNYGYTF. DNA for the CDR3: TGTGCCAGCAGATTCCCGGGACAGGGAAACTATGGCTACACCTTC.